The entry that follows covers one T cell receptor (beta chain) sequence. There is no known antigen for this receptor. Per-base quality was not reported, and no clone a single base away is much larger than it. Reading from cysteine to phenylalanine, the CDR3 counts 13 amino acids. Just CDR3 DNA is preserved here, 39 bases in frame from base 1. The germline V gene encodes CDR1 DFQATT and CDR2 SNEGSKA (reference sequence). V and J lose 0 bases and 3 bases, and a span of 8 bases separates them. This entry comes from a study of identical twins listed by TCRdb under 2016. In terms of the full investigation: The study deep-sequenced TCR alpha and beta repertoires from monozygotic twins, unrelated adults of various ages and cord blood to test whether fetal clonotypes persist. To rule out contamination, the twin experiments were replicated at different times with different library preparation protocols. Results and caveats for the whole study, not just this receptor: Zero-insertion analyses could be partly confounded by invariant T cells such as MAIT and iNKT, although diverse VJ usage argued against such confounding for most clonotypes. Excess twin sharing in beta out-of-frame sequences was weaker because fewer shared sequences lowered the signal-to-noise ratio. Recombination models systematically underestimated out-of-frame TCR alpha sharing in monozygotic twins but agreed with sharing between unrelated individuals. Compared with coincidental sharing between unrelated individuals, out-of-frame TCR alpha sequences shared between twins had an excess of sequences with low generation probability. Abundant cord blood beta clonotypes had fewer insertions, young adult naive repertoires showed a similar but weaker trend, and memory repertoires showed no such trend. Because the same donors could not be followed over many years, the conclusions relied on cross-sectional statistical analysis.

The protocol used for the library was 5' RACE. Sequencing used an Illumina HiSeq 2000. A universal primer binding site was introduced by template switching, and a unique molecular identifier was present in the final cDNA, enabling accurate counting of TCR cDNA molecules. First-strand cDNA for TCR alpha and beta chains was synthesized from specific primers in the conserved constant-segment region. To control for contamination, each cDNA library was double barcoded with a SMART-Mk sample barcode plus Illumina barcodes. TruSeq adapter sequences and Illumina sample barcodes were added in two successive PCR steps. Sequencing of the TCR alpha and beta cDNA libraries was done on the Illumina HiSeq platform using custom primers. Under the source paper's analysis protocol: Unique molecular identifiers were extracted from raw reads with MiGEC, and CDR3 positions were determined with MiXCR. For each individual, recombination models were inferred using an EM algorithm with the repgenHMM and IGoR tools. Shared clonotypes were analyzed with the tcR package in R, and sharing was normalized by the product of cloneset sizes. Out-of-frame nonproductive sequences were analyzed to study raw recombination free of thymic and clonal selection effects. TCRdb trimmed the raw reads at Q25, called clones with MiXCR and kept productive beta chains. Each entry merges the rows of one CDR3 protein and shows their most common DNA and genes. For this entry, the V and J calls and clone size follow TCRdb and not the study's own pipeline. The sample has around 340,000 distinct CDR3 sequences on record, around 9.7% of them singletons. The ten largest account for around 8.6% of the sample.

All donors were healthy Caucasians. The researchers also sequenced three unrelated adults who were not twins: a male aged 18 to 29, a male aged 50 to 59, and a female aged 50 to 59. Using Miltenyi CD45RO+ enrichment and human naive T-cell isolation kits, memory (CD45RO+) and naive T cells were isolated from PBMC. The rearrangement combines TRBV20-1 with TRBJ2-5; the D gene is not confidently resolved. The receptor's source is a woman between 45 and 65 years old in good health. Source material: naive T cells sorted from blood. The intended sense of this specimen's cell subset or site label: cells isolated with a human naive T-cell isolation kit. Read as DNA, the sequence is TGCAGTGCTAGAGATCGGCGTAAAGAGACCCAGTACTTC. This is translated as CSARDRRKETQYF.